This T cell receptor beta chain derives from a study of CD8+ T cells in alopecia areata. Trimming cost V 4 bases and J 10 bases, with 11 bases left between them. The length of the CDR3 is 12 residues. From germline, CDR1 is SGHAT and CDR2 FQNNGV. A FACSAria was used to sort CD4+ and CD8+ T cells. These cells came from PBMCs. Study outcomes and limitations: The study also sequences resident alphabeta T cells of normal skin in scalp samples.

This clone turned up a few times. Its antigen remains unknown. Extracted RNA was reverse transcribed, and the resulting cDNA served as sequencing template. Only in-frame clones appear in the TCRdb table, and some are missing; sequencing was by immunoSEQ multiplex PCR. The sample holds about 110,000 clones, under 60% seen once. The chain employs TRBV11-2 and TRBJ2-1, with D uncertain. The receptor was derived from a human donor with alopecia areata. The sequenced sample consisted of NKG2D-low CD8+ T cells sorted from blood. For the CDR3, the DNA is TGTGCCAGCAGCTCCCCCCCAGAGGAGCAGTTCTTC. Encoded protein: CASSSPPEEQFF.